These 5 T cell receptor beta chains share one sample of origin, sequenced in a study of cytomegalovirus exposure and HLA in healthy donors. The PCR used 60 Vbeta and 13 Jbeta primers. TCRdb's table, derived via immunoSEQ multiplex PCR, lists solely in-frame clones and lacks some. Among some 120,000 clones listed, under 90% were seen once. Sequencing input: PBMCs. These receptors all stem from a woman aged 40-49 years in good health and CMV-seropositive.

This clone was observed a single time. The rearrangement links TRBV19 to TRBJ2-1; TRBD2 is a possible D gene (6 bases). The V and J ends lost 6 bases and 9 bases respectively, with 9 bases between them. In germline, CDR1 is LNHDA, CDR2 SQIVND (reference sequence). There are 11 residues in the CDR3. The CDR3 loop reads CASSFGSEQFF. As DNA, the CDR3 is TGTGCCAGTAGCTTCGGGAGTGAGCAGTTCTTC.

The V and J genes are TRBV6-6 and TRBJ2-2; 9 bases are shared with TRBD2. V lost 7 bases to trimming and J lost 6 bases; unmatched junction nucleotides: 12. Looked up from germline, CDR1 is MNHNY and CDR2 is SVGAGI (reference sequence). The CDR3 is 16 amino acids. CDR3 loop: CASNQGSGRISGELFF. In nucleotides, the CDR3 is TGTGCCAGCAACCAGGGCAGCGGGAGGATTTCCGGGGAGCTGTTTTTT.

V and J are TRBV5-6 and TRBJ2-7, with TRBD2 matching over 7 bases. Germline loops: CDR1 SGHDT, CDR2 YYEEEE. The CDR3 sequence is 12 residues long. The V segment lost 6 bases and the J segment 7 bases; nucleotides outside the gene matches: 7. The CDR3 DNA reads as TGTGCCAGCACCGACCTCGGGGGGGAGCAGTACTTC. Translation: CASTDLGGEQYF.

The chain joins TRBV27 to TRBJ2-3, with D maybe TRBD1 (5 bases). The CDR3 loop spans 18 amino acids. Trimming took off 2 bases at V and 0 bases at J, with 18 bases between the two ends. Looked up from germline, CDR1 is MNHEY and CDR2 is SMNVEV (reference sequence). The CDR3 spells CASSLIEWGPPSTDTQYF. CDR3 DNA sequence: TGTGCCAGCAGTTTAATAGAATGGGGCCCTCCTAGCACAGATACGCAGTATTTT.

The V gene is TRBV19, the J gene TRBJ2-5, with D possibly matching TRBD1 (6 bases). The germline V gene encodes CDR1 LNHDA and CDR2 SQIVND (reference sequence). V lost 8 bases, J lost 4 bases, and 20 bases lay in between. This CDR3 is 15 amino acids long. CDR3 coding DNA: TGTGCCAGTCGCCGTAGGGCCAGGGGATCAGAGACCCAGTACTTC. Translated, it gives CASRRRARGSETQYF.